These 21 T cell receptor beta chains came from one sample sequenced in a study of blood T cell repertoires in COVID-19. Generated by immunoSEQ multiplex PCR, the TCRdb table keeps only in-frame clones and is missing some. Here the sample spans roughly 47,000 clones, roughly 84% being singletons. Sequenced input: peripheral blood. These receptors all come from a woman aged 70-85 years with acute or convalescent COVID-19.

The chain has TRBV29-1 and TRBJ1-2; 7 bases map to TRBD1. Trimming at V came to 7 bases and at J to 6 bases, leaving 8 bases not matched to a gene. CDR1 and CDR2 (germline): SQVTM, ANQGSEA. The CDR3 has 12 amino acids. The CDR3 spells CSADRAEDGYTF. DNA for the CDR3: TGCAGCGCCGACAGGGCGGAGGATGGCTACACCTTC.

The gene calls are TRBV5-4 and TRBJ2-7; 13 nucleotides agree with TRBD2. V dropped 4 bases and J dropped 6; count of bases not matched to a gene: 10. CDR3 length equals 16 residues. The germline CDR1 and CDR2 sequences are SGHNT and YYREEE (reference sequence). CDR3 protein: CASSPGMRLAGGEQYF. CDR3 coding DNA: TGTGCCAGCAGCCCGGGAATGAGACTAGCGGGAGGCGAGCAGTACTTC.

This sequence joins TRBV24-1 and TRBJ2-5; 8 bases agree with TRBD1. In germline, CDR1 is KGHDR, CDR2 SFDVKD. V shed 4 bases, J shed 4 bases, and the junction held 7 bases outside the gene matches. The CDR3 length is 15 residues. The CDR3 protein is CATSERRQGRETQYF. The CDR3 bases are TGTGCCACCAGTGAACGGCGACAGGGGAGAGAGACCCAGTACTTC.

The genes are TRBV7-3 and TRBJ2-7; unclear D gene. The germline V gene has CDR1 SGHTA and CDR2 FQGTGA. Trimming stripped 5 bases from V and 4 bases from J, with 12 bases between. The CDR3 totals 13 residues. CDR3 in DNA: TGTGCCAGCAGCCCGCCGAGTCAATACGAGCAGTACTTC. This codes for CASSPPSQYEQYF.

This sequence joins TRBV14 and TRBJ2-2; no reliable D call. The CDR3 covers 12 residues. V was trimmed by 4 bases and J by 8 bases, leaving 8 bases between them. Germline V gene data show CDR1 as SGHDN and CDR2 as FVKESK. This CDR3 is CASSPFPGELFF. The DNA of the CDR3 is TGTGCCAGCAGCCCTTTCCCGGGGGAGCTGTTTTTT.

This rearrangement joins TRBV18 to TRBJ2-4, with 11 nucleotides matching TRBD1. The length of the CDR3 is 20 residues. Germline lookup yields CDR1 KGHSH and CDR2 LQKENI. The J segment lost 0 bases and the V segment lost 4 bases, leaving 14 bases of the junction unmatched. DNA for the CDR3: TGTGCCAGCTCACTCCGATCCGGGACAGGGGGGATACTAGCCAAAAACATTCAGTACTTC. It translates to CASSLRSGTGGILAKNIQYF.

This chain connects TRBV6-6 to TRBJ1-2; 7 bases are a match to TRBD1. The CDR3 is 14 residues long. The V and J ends lost 6 bases and 3 bases, in that order; junction bases with no gene match: 7. CDR1 is MNHNY and CDR2 is SVGAGI in the germline V gene (reference sequence). CDR3 DNA sequence: TGTGCCAGCAGCACTCAGGGGGTAGACTATGGCTACACCTTC. This sequence encodes CASSTQGVDYGYTF.

This clone was detected once. V gene TRBV7-8 combines with J gene TRBJ2-3; the match to TRBD2 covers 9 bases. The CDR3 loop spans 16 amino acids. V lost 5 bases, J lost 3 bases, and 9 bases stayed unmatched. Per the germline V gene, CDR1 is SGHVS and CDR2 is FQNEAQ. The CDR3 protein is CASSPRGSGSTDTQYF. The CDR3 DNA follows: TGTGCCAGCAGCCCCCGAGGTAGCGGGAGTACAGATACGCAGTATTTT.

The chain joins TRBV4-2 to TRBJ2-1; 8 nucleotides line up with TRBD2. CDR1 and CDR2 from the germline V gene are LGHNA and YNFKEQ. After removal of 4 bases from V and 5 bases from J, the junction contained 7 bases not matched to a gene. The CDR3 is 15 residues long. CDR3 residues: CASSPGGAGDNEQFF. CDR3 nucleotides: TGTGCCAGCAGCCCCGGGGGGGCAGGGGACAATGAGCAGTTCTTC.

The rearrangement uses TRBV6-5 and TRBJ1-3, with D perhaps TRBD1 (5 bases). V dropped 6 bases and J dropped 4 bases, with 7 bases sitting between them. This CDR3 comprises 12 residues. The germline CDR1 and CDR2 sequences are MNHEY and SVGAGI. The CDR3 protein is CASRNRGNTIYF. CDR3 nucleotide sequence: TGTGCCAGCAGAAACAGGGGAAACACCATATATTTT.

This clone was counted only a few times. The chain recombines TRBV28 with TRBJ1-1; 8 bases are shared with TRBD1. Germline V gene sequence: CDR1 MDHEN, CDR2 SYDVKM. V trimming: 5 bases; J trimming: 6 bases; junction bases outside the gene matches: 5. The CDR3 length is 13 residues. The CDR3 DNA is TGTGCCAGCAGTACCCCGGACAGGGCTGAAGCTTTCTTT. Amino acids: CASSTPDRAEAFF.

The gene calls are TRBV2 and TRBJ1-5; unclear D gene. V was cut by 6 bases and J by 1 base, with 13 bases left in between. The CDR3 extends over 15 amino acids. Germline CDR1 reads SNHLY; CDR2 reads FYNNEI. CDR3 loop: CASRLQRVSNQPQHF. The CDR3 nucleotides read TGTGCCAGCAGACTACAGCGGGTCAGCAATCAGCCCCAGCATTTT. The full variable domain, its missing parts supplied by reference TRBV2 and TRBJ1-5, is EPEVTQTPSHQVTQMGQEVILRCVPISNHLYFYWYRQILGQKVEFLVSFYNNEISEKSEIFDDQFSVERPDGSNFTLKIRSTKLEDSAMYFCASRLQRVSNQPQHFGDGTRLSIL.

The genes are TRBV11-3 and TRBJ1-1; D is ambiguous. The CDR3 loop spans 15 amino acids. CDR1 and CDR2 from the germline V gene are SGHNT and YENEEA. Trimming removed 7 bases at V and 1 base at J, with 16 bases between. CDR3 sequence: CASTPRGNWNTEAFF. As DNA, the CDR3 is TGTGCCAGCACCCCTAGAGGGAATTGGAACACTGAAGCTTTCTTT.

The chain carries TRBV14 and TRBJ1-1; the match to TRBD1 covers 8 bases. CDR1 and CDR2 (germline): SGHDN, FVKESK. This CDR3 is built from 13 residues. With 2 bases clipped from V and 12 bases from J, the junction kept 8 bases outside the gene matches. Written as DNA, the CDR3 is TGTGCCAGCAGCCAAACAGGGGGGAGACGGTCTTTCTTT. As protein: CASSQTGGRRSFF.

This clone occurred a few times. The V and J genes are TRBV10-1 and TRBJ2-7; possibly TRBD2 for D (5 bases). CDR3 length: 13 residues. In germline, CDR1 is WNHNN, CDR2 SYGVQD (reference sequence). The ends were cut back, 3 bases at V and 2 bases at J, with 8 bases in the middle. CDR3 amino acids: CASSDWGAYEQYF. CDR3 bases: TGCGCCAGCAGTGATTGGGGAGCCTACGAGCAGTACTTC.

This chain links TRBV5-3 with TRBJ2-3, with 7 bases matching TRBD1. TRBV5-3 is placed among ORFs of uncertain function. This CDR3 has 17 residues. Trimming removed 0 bases from V and 3 bases from J; junction bases left unmatched: 10. The CDR3 sequence: CARSLGDRPGGTDTQYF. CDR3 nucleotides: TGTGCCAGAAGCTTGGGGGACCGCCCAGGGGGTACAGATACGCAGTATTTT.

This chain connects TRBV3-1 (or the pseudogene TRBV3-2) to TRBJ1-1, with 7 bases fitting TRBD1. CDR1 and CDR2 from the germline V gene are LGHDT and YNNKEL (reference sequence). V trimming: 6 bases; J trimming: 2 bases; junction bases outside the gene matches: 9. This CDR3 spans 15 amino acids. In nucleotides, the CDR3 is TGTGCCAGCAGTCCAAGCGACAGGGCAAACACTGAAGCTTTCTTT. Its protein is CASSPSDRANTEAFF.

The rearrangement links TRBV6-2 or TRBV6-3 to TRBJ2-3; the D gene is possibly TRBD1 (5 bases). The V and J ends lost 5 bases and 1 base respectively, with 19 bases between them. Germline V gene sequence: CDR1 MNHEY, CDR2 SVGEGT. The CDR3 is 17 amino acids. The CDR3 sequence: CASSDNQGAGGTDTQYF. CDR3 nucleotide sequence: TGTGCCAGCAGTGACAACCAGGGTGCAGGAGGCACAGATACGCAGTATTTT.

The J gene is TRBJ2-3, the V gene TRBV4-3; 7 bases are a match to TRBD2. This CDR3 has 16 residues. Germline V gene lookup returns CDR1 LGHNA and CDR2 YSLEER. J was trimmed by 0 bases and V by 4 bases; bases with no gene match: 7. CDR3 amino acids: CASSRAAGISTDTQYF. The CDR3 DNA sequence: TGCGCCAGCAGCCGAGCAGCGGGGATTAGCACAGATACGCAGTATTTT.

The chain couples TRBV6-2 or TRBV6-3 to TRBJ1-2; 8 nucleotides align to TRBD1. Per the germline V gene, CDR1 is MNHEY and CDR2 is SVGEGT. The trim removed 4 bases at V and 4 bases at J, leaving 8 bases unmatched. The CDR3 runs to 15 residues. CDR3 in DNA: TGTGCCAGCAGTTCCCCAGGGGGCGAAGGCTATGGCTACACCTTC. This translates into CASSSPGGEGYGYTF.

The genes are TRBV10-3 and TRBJ2-5; D unresolved. Germline CDR1 is ENHRY and CDR2 is SYGVKD. Trimming stripped 2 bases from V and 2 bases from J, with 6 bases between. The CDR3 runs to 13 residues. CDR3 protein: CAISEDWQETQYF. The CDR3, as DNA: TGTGCCATCAGTGAGGACTGGCAAGAGACCCAGTACTTC.